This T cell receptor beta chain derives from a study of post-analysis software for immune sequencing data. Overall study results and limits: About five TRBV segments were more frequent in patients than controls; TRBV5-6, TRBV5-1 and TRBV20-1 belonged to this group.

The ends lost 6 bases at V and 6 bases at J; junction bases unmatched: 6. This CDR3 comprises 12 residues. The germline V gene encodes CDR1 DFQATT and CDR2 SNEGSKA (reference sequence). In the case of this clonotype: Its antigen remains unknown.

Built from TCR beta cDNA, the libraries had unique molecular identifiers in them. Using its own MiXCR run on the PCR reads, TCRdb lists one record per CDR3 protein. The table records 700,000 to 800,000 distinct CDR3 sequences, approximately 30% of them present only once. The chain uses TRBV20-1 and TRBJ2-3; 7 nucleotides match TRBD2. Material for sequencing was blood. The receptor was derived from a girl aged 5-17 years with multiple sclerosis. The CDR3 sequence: CSATGGWDTQYF. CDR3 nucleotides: TGCAGTGCCACGGGGGGATGGGATACGCAGTATTTT.